Presented here are 29 T cell receptor beta chains from one specimen sequenced in a study of early T cells in non-severe SARS-CoV-2 infection. TCRdb analysed the 5' RACE reads with MiXCR anew, one entry per CDR3 protein. The sample holds some 50,000 distinct CDR3 sequences, 8% to 13% seen once. Sequenced input: whole blood. These receptors were collected from an adult who was a healthcare worker with PCR-confirmed SARS-CoV-2 infection or an uninfected control (not recorded which).

The J gene is TRBJ2-1, the V gene TRBV12-3 or TRBV12-4; TRBD1 matches at 9 bases. V shed 4 bases, J shed 6 bases, and the junction held 10 bases outside the gene matches. The CDR3 runs to 16 residues. The CDR3 reads CASSWGQGVVGNEQFF. The CDR3 coding sequence is TGTGCCAGCAGTTGGGGACAGGGTGTTGTCGGCAATGAGCAGTTCTTC.

This clonotype turned up a few times. The V and J genes are TRBV7-8 and TRBJ2-5; D is uncertain. Trimming took 5 bases from V and 7 from J, leaving 5 bases between them. This CDR3 has 10 residues. Germline V gene sequence: CDR1 SGHVS, CDR2 FQNEAQ. CDR3 DNA: TGTGCCAGCAGCGGCGGGACCCAGTACTTC. Translating it yields CASSGGTQYF.

This clonotype showed up many times. The CDR3 reads CASSQRTSGRLTDTQYF. The CDR3, as DNA: TGTGCCAGCAGCCAGAGGACTAGCGGGAGATTGACAGATACGCAGTATTTT. The J gene is TRBJ2-3, the V gene TRBV7-2; 13 bases agree with TRBD2. CDR3 length: 17 residues. Unmatched junction bases numbered 8, after V lost 5 bases and J lost 3 bases. The germline V gene encodes CDR1 SGHTA and CDR2 FQGNSA.

The chain combines TRBV20-1 with TRBJ1-2, with 7 positions matching TRBD1. The junction had 10 bases not matched to a gene; V was cut back by 6 bases and J by 9 bases. This CDR3 spans 12 amino acids. Germline values: CDR1 DFQATT, CDR2 SNEGSKA (reference sequence). CDR3 in amino acids: CSANRQGISYTF. In DNA form, the CDR3 reads TGCAGTGCCAATAGACAGGGTATTAGCTACACCTTC.

This clonotype has a handful of counts. This chain links TRBV7-9 with TRBJ1-2, with TRBD1 as a possible D gene (6 bases). Trimming removed 6 bases from V and 0 bases from J, with 17 bases in between. The CDR3 is 16 amino acids. In germline, CDR1 is SEHNR, CDR2 FQNEAQ (reference sequence). The chain's CDR3 is CASSPPRTETNYGYTF. The CDR3 DNA reads TGTGCCAGCAGTCCACCGAGGACAGAAACTAACTATGGCTACACCTTC.

This clonotype was observed at least ten times. J is TRBJ1-4 and V is TRBV4-3; D call uncertain. The CDR3 length is 18 residues. Trimming left V 4 bases short and J 0 bases short, with 18 bases between. CDR1 and CDR2 from the germline V gene are LGHNA and YSLEER. CDR3: CASSLSVSIPATNEKLFF. In DNA, the CDR3 is TGCGCCAGCAGCCTTTCCGTCTCCATTCCTGCAACTAATGAAAAACTGTTTTTT.

This clonotype was found many times. This chain connects TRBV3-1 to TRBJ1-2, with unresolved D. In germline, CDR1 is LGHDT, CDR2 YNNKEL (reference sequence). Trimming shortened V by 4 bases and J by 2 bases, and 11 bases separated the two germline ends. The CDR3 loop spans 14 amino acids. The CDR3 DNA reads TGTGCCAGCAGCCCCAAGCGCGGGAACTATGGCTACACCTTC. Translating gives CASSPKRGNYGYTF.

This clonotype turned up a few times. This chain uses TRBV5-1 with TRBJ2-7; possible D gene TRBD1, 5 bases. CDR3 length: 15 amino acids. V was trimmed by 4 bases and J by 5 bases, leaving 19 bases between them. The germline V gene encodes CDR1 SGHRS and CDR2 YFSETQ. The CDR3 sequence: CASSPEGQGVDEQYF. CDR3 in DNA: TGCGCCAGCAGCCCGGAAGGGCAGGGCGTCGACGAGCAGTACTTC.

In regard to this clonotype: A clone one base away is much larger, so this may be a read error. Because it lacks the conserved phenylalanine or tryptophan at the end, this CDR3 is likely a read error. The chain carries TRBV11-2 and TRBJ2-3; 8 bases align to TRBD2. Germline assignment: CDR1 SGHAT and CDR2 FQNNGV. Germline trimming cut 0 bases from V and 2 bases from J; bases unmatched to any gene: 4. CDR3 length equals 16 residues. The CDR3 region is CASSLEGTRNTDTQYI. Here the CDR3 DNA reads TGTGCCAGCAGCTTAGAGGGGACTAGGAACACAGATACGCAGTATATT.

About this clonotype: With a much larger clone just one base away, this may be a read error. The chain couples TRBV4-3 to TRBJ2-3; the D is unclear. CDR1 LGHNA and CDR2 YSLEER come from the germline V gene. The CDR3 contains 13 residues. CDR3 coding DNA: TGCGCCAGCTGCCAAGTTGGCAGCGATACGCAGTATTTT. This codes for CASCQVGSDTQYF.

This clonotype was observed at least ten times. The rearrangement uses TRBV6-2 or TRBV6-3 and TRBJ2-1, with 11 bases matching TRBD2. The germline CDR1 and CDR2 sequences are MNHEY and SVGEGT. The CDR3 runs to 13 residues. V trimming: 6 bases; J trimming: 8 bases; junction bases outside the gene matches: 3. In DNA, the CDR3 is TGTGCCAGCAGGGAGACTAGCGGGGATGAGCAGTTCTTC. Its protein product is CASRETSGDEQFF.

This clonotype occurred many times. V and J are TRBV4-1 and TRBJ2-1, with D unclear. CDR1 is MGHRA and CDR2 is YSYEKL in the germline V gene. V was shortened by 3 bases and J by 2 bases, with 14 bases between the two germline ends. The CDR3 runs to 16 residues. Here the CDR3 DNA reads TGCGCCAGCAGCCACGTAGACGGATCTGCCTACAATGAGCAGTTCTTC. It encodes CASSHVDGSAYNEQFF.

This clonotype has more than one count but fewer than ten. V and J are TRBV29-1 and TRBJ2-1, with 9 bases lining up with TRBD2. Germline V gene sequence: CDR1 SQVTM, CDR2 ANQGSEA. The CDR3 covers 14 residues. With V trimmed by 2 bases and J by 4 bases, 3 bases remained unmatched. The CDR3 bases are TGCAGCGTTGAACTAGCGGGGAATTACAATGAGCAGTTCTTC. It codes for CSVELAGNYNEQFF.

This clonotype was seen repeatedly, ten times or more. CDR3 loop: CASSPGQGLRSPLHF. The CDR3 bases are TGTGCCAGCAGCCCCGGACAGGGGCTGAGATCACCCCTCCACTTT. This chain links TRBV7-8 with TRBJ1-6; 9 bases are shared with TRBD1. This CDR3 is 15 amino acids long. CDR1 is SGHVS and CDR2 is FQNEAQ in the germline V gene. Trimming at V came to 5 bases and at J to 10 bases, leaving 9 bases not matched to a gene.

V gene TRBV12-3 or TRBV12-4 combines with J gene TRBJ1-6; no definite D call. The CDR3 is made up of 15 amino acids. Trimming took off 2 bases at V and 8 bases at J, with 13 bases between the two ends. Written as DNA, the CDR3 is TGTGCCAGCAGTTTAACCACCGGACCCCATTCACCCCTCCACTTT. Amino acid sequence: CASSLTTGPHSPLHF.

The chain carries TRBV7-6 and TRBJ2-1, with 10 bases identical to TRBD2. V shed 0 bases, J shed 7 bases, and the junction held 15 bases outside the gene matches. Germline values: CDR1 SGHVS, CDR2 FNYEAQ. The CDR3 runs to 19 residues. CDR3 in amino acids: CASSLAGRVQRGGRNEQFF. CDR3 sequence (DNA): TGTGCCAGCAGCTTAGCGGGCCGGGTGCAGCGGGGGGGCCGTAATGAGCAGTTCTTC.

This clonotype was counted ten times or more. The V call is TRBV3-1, the J call TRBJ1-4, with 9 bases aligning to TRBD1. This CDR3 contains 16 residues. The V gene's germline CDR1 is LGHDT and CDR2 YNNKEL (reference sequence). The V segment lost 1 base and the J segment 10 bases; nucleotides outside the gene matches: 10. The CDR3: CASSQGPDRGGVKLFF. Written as DNA, the CDR3 is TGTGCCAGCAGCCAAGGTCCGGACAGGGGTGGAGTAAAACTGTTTTTT.

V gene TRBV29-1 combines with J gene TRBJ2-3; D remains unclear. The length of the CDR3 is 10 residues. The V end was cut by 7 bases, the J end by 1 base, with 3 bases between. In germline, CDR1 is SQVTM, CDR2 ANQGSEA. CDR3 in amino acids: CSGRTDTQYF. In DNA form, the CDR3 reads TGCAGCGGTCGCACAGATACGCAGTATTTT.

This clonotype was found many times. The V and J genes are TRBV6-2 or TRBV6-3 and TRBJ1-2; D remains unclear. The V gene's germline CDR1 is MNHEY and CDR2 SVGEGT. The CDR3 spans 12 residues. Trimming removed 5 bases from V and 8 bases from J, with 12 bases in between. CDR3 region: CASSPAMRGYTF. As DNA, the CDR3 is TGTGCCAGCAGTCCAGCTATGAGGGGCTACACCTTC.

This clonotype was seen a handful of times. The genes are TRBV19 and TRBJ1-2; 9 bases are shared with TRBD1. J lost 5 bases, V lost 7 bases, and 11 bases had no gene match. Germline V gene lookup returns CDR1 LNHDA and CDR2 SQIVND (reference sequence). This CDR3 has 15 residues. This CDR3 reads CASNSPGTGRYGYTF. The CDR3 nucleotides are TGTGCCAGTAACAGTCCCGGGACAGGGAGGTATGGCTACACCTTC.

Ten or more counts support this clonotype. CDR3 nucleotide sequence: TGTGCCAGCTCACCTAGGGGCACTGAAGCTTTCTTT. Protein product: CASSPRGTEAFF. The rearrangement uses TRBV7-9 and TRBJ1-1, with a tentative D call TRBD1 (5 bases). Germline V gives CDR1 SEHNR, CDR2 FQNEAQ (reference sequence). The CDR3 consists of 12 residues. Trimming pared 8 bases from V and 4 bases from J, leaving 11 bases between.

The V gene is TRBV14, the J gene TRBJ2-2, with TRBD2 identical over 7 bases. Germline V gene lookup returns CDR1 SGHDN and CDR2 FVKESK. V was clipped by 4 bases and J by 6 bases; unmatched bases: 8. The CDR3 spans 15 residues. The CDR3 bases are TGTGCCAGCAGCCTGGGGAGGGATGGCGCCGGGGAGCTGTTTTTT. This encodes CASSLGRDGAGELFF.

The table lists this clonotype with a few counts. This chain connects TRBV6-5 to TRBJ2-3; D uncertain. The CDR3 has 15 residues. Per germline, CDR1 MNHEY and CDR2 SVGAGI. The V end was cut by 2 bases, the J end by 4 bases, with 13 bases between. CDR3 in amino acids: CASSYEGLDADTQYF. In DNA, the CDR3 is TGTGCCAGCAGTTACGAAGGGCTTGATGCAGATACGCAGTATTTT.

This clonotype was counted between two and nine times. The chain uses TRBV9 and TRBJ1-6, with unresolved D. The germline V gene encodes CDR1 SGDLS and CDR2 YYNGEE. V lost 0 bases and J 0 bases, leaving 4 bases between the germline ends. The CDR3 runs 15 residues. This chain's CDR3 is CASSVAPSYNSPLHF. The CDR3, as DNA: TGTGCCAGCAGCGTAGCCCCCTCCTATAATTCACCCCTCCACTTT. The full variable domain, completed using reference TRBV9 and TRBJ1-6, is DSGVTQTPKHLITATGQRVTLRCSPRSGDLSVYWYQQSLDQGLQFLIQYYNGEERAKGNILERFSAQQFPDLHSELNLSSLELGDSALYFCASSVAPSYNSPLHFGNGTRLTVT.

The gene calls are TRBV29-1 and TRBJ1-1; D might be TRBD1 (5 bases). The V end lost 0 bases, the J end lost 5 bases, and 19 bases lay between the germline ends. The CDR3 runs 16 residues. Germline V gives CDR1 SQVTM, CDR2 ANQGSEA. The CDR3 is CSVEDYRPVGNTEAFF. CDR3 nucleotides: TGCAGCGTTGAAGATTACAGGCCGGTGGGTAATACTGAAGCTTTCTTT.

At least ten counts were recorded for this clonotype. The chain uses TRBV7-8 and TRBJ2-1, with 7 bases matching TRBD1. CDR3 length: 15 amino acids. J lost 4 bases, V lost 5 bases, and 8 bases had no gene match. The germline V gene has CDR1 SGHVS and CDR2 FQNEAQ. The CDR3 reads CASSVRDSPYNEQFF. The CDR3, as DNA: TGTGCCAGCAGCGTCCGGGACAGCCCATACAATGAGCAGTTCTTC.

This clonotype has just a few counts. Germline and junction disagree at one end, which may indicate a read error. V usage is TRBV13 and J usage is TRBJ2-1; 7 nucleotides line up with TRBD2. Germline V gene data show CDR1 as PRHDT and CDR2 as FYEKMQ (reference sequence). This CDR3 is 16 amino acids long. CDR3 in amino acids: CTSSEAGLTSYNEQFF. The CDR3 DNA sequence: TGTACCAGCAGCGAAGCGGGACTAACCTCCTACAATGAGCAGTTCTTC.

This clonotype has ten or more counts. V usage is TRBV29-1 and J usage is TRBJ2-1; D is perhaps TRBD2 (6 bases). Germline V gene data show CDR1 as SQVTM and CDR2 as ANQGSEA. The V and J ends lost 8 bases and 0 bases respectively, with 11 bases between them. The CDR3 consists of 13 residues. The CDR3 region is CSSGLSSYNEQFF. The CDR3 region has the DNA TGCAGCTCAGGACTAAGCTCCTACAATGAGCAGTTCTTC.

This clonotype was detected ten times or more. The chain couples TRBV12-5 to TRBJ1-1, with D unresolved. CDR1 and CDR2 from the germline V gene are LGHNT and FRNRAP. Trimming cost V 6 bases and J 1 base, with 12 bases left between them. The CDR3 is made up of 14 amino acids. The CDR3 spells CASGALQRNTEAFF. In DNA, the CDR3 is TGTGCTAGTGGGGCCCTTCAGAGGAACACTGAAGCTTTCTTT.